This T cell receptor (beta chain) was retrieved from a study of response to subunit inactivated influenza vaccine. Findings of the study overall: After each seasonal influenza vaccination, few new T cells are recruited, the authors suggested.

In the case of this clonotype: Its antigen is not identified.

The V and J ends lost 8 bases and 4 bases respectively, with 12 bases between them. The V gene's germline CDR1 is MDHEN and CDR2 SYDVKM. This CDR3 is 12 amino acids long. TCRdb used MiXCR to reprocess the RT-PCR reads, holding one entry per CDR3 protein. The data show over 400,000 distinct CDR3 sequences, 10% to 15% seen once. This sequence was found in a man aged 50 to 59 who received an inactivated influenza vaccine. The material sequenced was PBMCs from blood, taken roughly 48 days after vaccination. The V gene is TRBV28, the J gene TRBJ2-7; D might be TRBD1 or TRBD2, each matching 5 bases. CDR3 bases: TGTGCCAGCGACAGTGGGGGATACGAGCAGTACTTC. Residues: CASDSGGYEQYF.